A single TCR beta chain is shown here with its context. Its target is unknown. Reverse transcription of about 0.45 to 1 ug RNA was performed with random hexamers. By means of immunoSEQ multiplex PCR, TCR beta CDR3 spanning 54 Vbeta and 13 Jbeta underwent amplification. TCRdb reprocessed the immunoSEQ multiplex PCR reads with MiXCR, giving one entry per CDR3 protein. The sample includes approximately 150,000 distinct CDR3 sequences, roughly 76% of them seen just once. The entry originates in a study of CD8 T cells in Susac syndrome. The sequenced target, TCR beta, came from blood CD8+ and CD4+ T cells. TEMRA cells were FACS-enriched and CD8+ and CD4+ T cells negatively isolated. The CDR3 has 15 amino acids. From germline, CDR1 is SEHNR and CDR2 FQNEAQ (reference sequence). With 1 base removed from V and 10 bases from J, the gap between germline ends came to 14 bases. Findings and limits, study-wide: The TCR sequencing and HLA analysis in the study involved a relatively small number of individuals, as the study acknowledged.

The source material was CD8+ T cells from PBMCs. The chain combines TRBV7-9 with TRBJ1-6; D not resolved. The receptor was isolated from a human donor with multiple sclerosis. CDR3: CASSLGVPGSSPLHF. The CDR3 DNA sequence: TGTGCCAGCAGCTTAGGGGTGCCGGGGTCCTCACCCCTCCACTTT.